Below, 10 T cell receptor beta chains from the same sample are listed, as sequenced in a study of T cells after yellow fever vaccination. TCRdb used MiXCR to reprocess the 5' RACE reads, holding one entry per CDR3 protein. This sample has hundreds of thousands of distinct CDR3 sequences, with 8.7% found just once. This specimen was PBMCs, taken on the day of the first yellow fever vaccination. The source of these receptors is a man younger than 35 who received the YFV17D yellow fever vaccine.

The rearrangement uses TRBV5-5 and TRBJ1-2; no firm D call. Trimming cost V 0 bases and J 8 bases, with 14 bases left between them. Germline-derived CDR1 and CDR2 are SGHKS and YYEKEE (reference sequence). The CDR3 runs 14 residues. The CDR3 DNA is TGTGCCAGCAGCTTGGCTCTGGGGTTAAGGGGCTACACCTTC. Amino acids: CASSLALGLRGYTF.

V usage is TRBV20-1 and J usage is TRBJ1-1; a weak D match, TRBD1 (5 bases). The CDR3 extends over 13 amino acids. V was shortened by 5 bases and J by 8 bases, with 18 bases between the two germline ends. Germline values: CDR1 DFQATT, CDR2 SNEGSKA (reference sequence). CDR3 DNA: TGCAGTGCTCCAAGGGCCGGGGCTGCGGAAGCTTTCTTT. Translating it yields CSAPRAGAAEAFF.

This clonotype was picked up many times. V and J are TRBV12-3 or TRBV12-4 and TRBJ2-5; D possibly uses TRBD1 or TRBD2 (5 bases each). The CDR3 has 14 amino acids. V was trimmed by 5 bases and J by 5 bases, leaving 15 bases between them. The CDR3: CASSSRRAGETQYF. The CDR3 DNA sequence: TGTGCCAGCAGTAGTCGCAGGGCGGGTGAGACCCAGTACTTC.

The chain recombines TRBV6-1 with TRBJ2-3, with TRBD2 identical over 9 bases. The CDR3 is 17 amino acids. Unmatched junction bases numbered 10, after V lost 6 bases and J lost 0 bases. Germline V gene data show CDR1 as MNHNS and CDR2 as SASEGT. CDR3 DNA: TGTGCCAGCAGCCGGGGCGGGGGGGCCGAAAGCACAGATACGCAGTATTTT. Its translation: CASSRGGGAESTDTQYF.

The table lists this clonotype with many counts. The chain recombines TRBV12-3 or TRBV12-4 with TRBJ1-5, with 7 bases fitting TRBD1. CDR3 length: 14 amino acids. V dropped 6 bases and J dropped 3; count of bases not matched to a gene: 5. CDR3 in DNA: TGTGCCAGCAGGGTTACAGGGGTCAATCAGCCCCAGCATTTT. This sequence encodes CASRVTGVNQPQHF.

The V and J genes are TRBV6-2 or TRBV6-3 and TRBJ2-1; no reliable D call. V was pared by 5 bases and J by 4 bases, with 9 bases between. The CDR3 loop spans 13 amino acids. Per the germline V gene, CDR1 is MNHEY and CDR2 is SVGEGT. CDR3 protein: CASSHAEYNEQFF. The DNA for the CDR3 is TGTGCCAGCAGTCACGCGGAGTACAATGAGCAGTTCTTC.

This clonotype was observed many times. This chain links TRBV7-2 with TRBJ2-1; no clear D. Germline loops: CDR1 SGHTA, CDR2 FQGNSA. V lost 5 bases and J 7 bases, leaving 21 bases between the germline ends. The CDR3 loop spans 16 amino acids. The CDR3 DNA is TGTGCCAGCAGCACGGTTGGGGATCCGACCATGAATGAGCAGTTCTTC. Translating it yields CASSTVGDPTMNEQFF.

The genes are TRBV4-1 and TRBJ2-5; the D is unclear. Trimming removed 5 bases from V and 5 bases from J, with 9 bases in between. The CDR3 has 12 amino acids. CDR1 is MGHRA, CDR2 YSYEKL, per germline. As DNA, the CDR3 is TGCGCCAGCAGCAAGCCCATGGAGACCCAGTACTTC. Its translation: CASSKPMETQYF.

The sample holds a few counts of this clonotype. The chain has TRBV12-3 or TRBV12-4 and TRBJ2-7, with a weak D call TRBD2 (6 bases). Trimming removed 5 bases at V and 7 bases at J, with 15 bases between. The CDR3 totals 13 residues. CDR3 protein: CASSVGTAGEQYF. DNA for the CDR3: TGTGCCAGCAGTGTCGGGACTGCGGGAGAGCAGTACTTC.

This clonotype occurred a few times. J is TRBJ2-1 and V is TRBV13; 8 nucleotides align to TRBD1. There are 15 residues in the CDR3. V shed 5 bases and J 8 bases; nucleotides not matched to a gene: 11. The germline gives CDR1 PRHDT, CDR2 FYEKMQ (reference sequence). The CDR3 here is CASSPDRTGYHEQFF. The CDR3 DNA follows: TGTGCCAGCAGCCCAGACCGGACAGGGTATCATGAGCAGTTCTTC.